This T cell receptor beta chain was identified during a study of blood T cell repertoires in COVID-19. Study overall: From T cells, B-cell-depleted T cells, or PBMCs came the material, which was cDNA or gDNA.

Trimming at V came to 4 bases and at J to 4 bases, leaving 20 bases not matched to a gene. There are 19 residues in the CDR3. Original analysis: Estimation of nucleated cell counts was performed using reference gene primer amplification. TCRdb's table, derived via immunoSEQ multiplex PCR, lists solely in-frame clones and lacks some. V and J calls and clone size are given by that table; D and trimming were obtained from the DNA. This table has some 300,000 clones, roughly 86% appearing once. Participants were aged roughly 18 to 90 years, lived in 20 to 25 US areas, and enrolled virtually. Participant reports of clinical history set cohort assignment.

The clonotype was recovered from a woman aged 25-40 years who had recovered from COVID-19. Source material: PBMCs or T cells enriched from blood (not recorded which). V usage is TRBV5-3 and J usage is TRBJ1-5; 7 bases match TRBD1. TRBV5-3 is sorted into the ORF group, with uncertain function. In DNA, the CDR3 is TGTGCCAGAAGCGTGGGGACAGATTCAACAGGGGTAGGGAATCAGCCCCAGCATTTT. It codes for CARSVGTDSTGVGNQPQHF.